The rows below give T cell receptor beta chains drawn from one sample of a study of technical replicates of blood from a handful of donors. The method was immunoSEQ multiplex PCR; TCRdb's version includes in-frame clones alone and lacks a portion of them. The sample has approximately 60,000 clones; 87% are singletons. The sample consisted of PBMCs. The receptor set was obtained from a human donor in good health. Some clones in this sample may be carry-over from other donors' samples. Both conserved end residues are part of each CDR3. Each record gives: D gene, J gene, V gene, clone size, CDR3 protein, CDR3 DNA. A D gene is named only where the DNA matches it firmly. Size values are once, few and many counts, or a class for expanded clones, and some rows have none.

D gene: TRBD2; J gene: TRBJ2-2; V gene: TRBV4-3; clone size: -; CDR3 protein: CASSPLGVAGSGGELFF; CDR3 DNA: TGCGCCAGCAGCCCTTTGGGAGTAGCGGGATCGGGCGGGGAGCTGTTTTTT
D gene: -; J gene: TRBJ2-2; V gene: TRBV5-6; clone size: -; CDR3 protein: CASSPGPRSRGTGELFF; CDR3 DNA: TGTGCCAGCAGCCCCGGACCGCGCTCCCGGGGCACCGGGGAGCTGTTTTTT
D gene: -; J gene: TRBJ1-5; V gene: TRBV2; clone size: -; CDR3 protein: CASSDGSPNQPQHF; CDR3 DNA: TGTGCCAGCAGTGATGGCAGTCCAAATCAGCCCCAGCATTTT
D gene: -; J gene: TRBJ1-2; V gene: TRBV15; clone size: -; CDR3 protein: CATSRDRGSYGYTF; CDR3 DNA: TGTGCCACCAGCAGAGACAGGGGTTCCTATGGCTACACCTTC
D gene: TRBD1; J gene: TRBJ1-6; V gene: TRBV7-2; clone size: -; CDR3 protein: CASSTYPGQGTSPLHF; CDR3 DNA: TGTGCCAGCAGCACCTACCCGGGACAGGGTACCTCACCCCTCCACTTT
D gene: TRBD2; J gene: TRBJ2-7; V gene: TRBV7-2; clone size: -; CDR3 protein: CASSWGLAGGYEQYF; CDR3 DNA: TGTGCCAGCAGCTGGGGACTAGCGGGAGGCTACGAGCAGTACTTC
D gene: -; J gene: TRBJ2-7; V gene: TRBV18; clone size: -; CDR3 protein: CASSPADAWEQYF; CDR3 DNA: TGTGCCAGCTCACCGGCGGATGCCTGGGAGCAGTACTTC
D gene: -; J gene: TRBJ2-4; V gene: TRBV7-2; clone size: -; CDR3 protein: CASSPGHRGGIQYF; CDR3 DNA: TGTGCCAGCAGCCCAGGACACAGAGGGGGCATTCAGTACTTC
D gene: TRBD2; J gene: TRBJ2-2; V gene: TRBV2; clone size: once; CDR3 protein: CASSGLAAGTGELFF; CDR3 DNA: TGTGCCAGCAGCGGACTAGCGGCCGGGACCGGGGAGCTGTTTTTT
D gene: TRBD2; J gene: TRBJ2-1; V gene: TRBV4-2; clone size: -; CDR3 protein: CASSQAGAGWGLAGDRNEQFF; CDR3 DNA: TGTGCCAGCAGCCAAGCTGGGGCGGGGTGGGGACTAGCGGGAGATCGCAATGAGCAGTTCTTC
D gene: -; J gene: TRBJ1-4; V gene: TRBV7-2; clone size: -; CDR3 protein: CASSQGGRAGVNEKLFF; CDR3 DNA: TGTGCCAGCAGCCAAGGGGGTAGGGCAGGGGTTAATGAAAAACTGTTTTTT
D gene: TRBD2; J gene: TRBJ2-3; V gene: TRBV9; clone size: few; CDR3 protein: CASSEAGTSTDTQYF; CDR3 DNA: TGTGCCAGCAGCGAAGCGGGAACTAGCACAGATACGCAGTATTTT
D gene: -; J gene: TRBJ2-7; V gene: TRBV6-1; clone size: -; CDR3 protein: CASGSYEQYF; CDR3 DNA: TGTGCCAGCGGCTCGTACGAGCAGTACTTC
D gene: -; J gene: TRBJ2-7; V gene: TRBV15; clone size: -; CDR3 protein: CATSPQRSSYEQYF; CDR3 DNA: TGTGCCACCAGCCCCCAGCGGTCCTCCTACGAGCAGTACTTC
D gene: -; J gene: TRBJ2-7; V gene: TRBV19; clone size: once; CDR3 protein: CASSLDSKSYEQYF; CDR3 DNA: TGTGCCAGTAGCCTAGACAGTAAATCCTACGAGCAGTACTTC
D gene: -; J gene: TRBJ2-5; V gene: TRBV21-1; clone size: -; CDR3 protein: CASSAGGRGETQYF; CDR3 DNA: TGTGCCAGCAGCGCCGGGGGGAGAGGGGAGACCCAGTACTTC
D gene: -; J gene: TRBJ2-7; V gene: TRBV20-1; clone size: once; CDR3 protein: CSASGAYEQYF; CDR3 DNA: TGCAGTGCATCCGGGGCCTACGAGCAGTACTTC
D gene: -; J gene: TRBJ1-2; V gene: TRBV7-9; clone size: -; CDR3 protein: CASSSNYGYTF; CDR3 DNA: TGTGCCAGCAGCTCAAACTATGGCTACACCTTC
D gene: TRBD2; J gene: TRBJ2-1; V gene: TRBV6-5; clone size: -; CDR3 protein: CASSYRGGGARNEQFF; CDR3 DNA: TGTGCCAGCAGTTACCGAGGCGGGGGGGCCAGGAATGAGCAGTTCTTC
D gene: TRBD2; J gene: TRBJ2-3; V gene: TRBV7-6; clone size: -; CDR3 protein: CASSLAGEADTQYF; CDR3 DNA: TGTGCCAGCAGCCTAGCGGGGGAGGCAGATACGCAGTATTTT
D gene: -; J gene: TRBJ1-2; V gene: TRBV6-5; clone size: -; CDR3 protein: CASSYSEGAPLYGYTF; CDR3 DNA: TGTGCCAGCAGTTACTCAGAGGGTGCCCCTCTCTATGGCTACACCTTC
D gene: -; J gene: TRBJ1-1; V gene: TRBV15; clone size: -; CDR3 protein: CATSNRGSGEAFF; CDR3 DNA: TGTGCCACCAGCAATCGTGGGTCGGGTGAAGCTTTCTTT
D gene: TRBD2; J gene: TRBJ2-2; V gene: TRBV19; clone size: -; CDR3 protein: CASTNPRAGGNTGELFF; CDR3 DNA: TGTGCCAGTACCAACCCCAGGGCGGGGGGAAACACCGGGGAGCTGTTTTTT
D gene: TRBD2; J gene: TRBJ2-5; V gene: TRBV27; clone size: -; CDR3 protein: CASRKLAQETQYF; CDR3 DNA: TGTGCCAGCCGAAAACTAGCGCAAGAGACCCAGTACTTC
D gene: -; J gene: TRBJ1-5; V gene: TRBV7-2; clone size: -; CDR3 protein: CASSLGAGLGQPQHF; CDR3 DNA: TGTGCCAGCAGCCTAGGCGCAGGGCTCGGTCAGCCCCAGCATTTT
D gene: TRBD2; J gene: TRBJ2-1; V gene: TRBV4-3; clone size: -; CDR3 protein: CASSLGTSGDYNEQFF; CDR3 DNA: TGCGCCAGCAGCCTCGGGACTAGCGGGGACTACAATGAGCAGTTCTTC